Shown below are 27 T cell receptor beta chains from a single sample sequenced in a study of CD8 T cells in Susac syndrome. A quantity of roughly 0.5 to 1 ug RNA underwent reverse transcription using random hexamers. TCRdb re-called the immunoSEQ multiplex PCR reads with MiXCR, one entry per CDR3 protein. The data show more than 80,000 distinct CDR3 sequences, approximately 94% seen once. Input material: CD8+ T cells from PBMCs. The receptors were gathered from a human donor with Susac syndrome.

The rearrangement joins TRBV7-2 to TRBJ2-7, with D maybe TRBD1 (5 bases). The length of the CDR3 is 14 residues. Germline-derived CDR1 and CDR2 are SGHTA and FQGNSA. V lost 2 bases to trimming and J lost 6 bases, with 14 bases between them. The CDR3 loop reads CASSLNRLGSEQYF. The CDR3 bases are TGTGCCAGCAGCTTAAACAGGCTTGGCTCCGAGCAGTACTTC.

The V call is TRBV14, the J call TRBJ2-7; the D gene is possibly TRBD1 (6 bases). CDR3 size: 13 residues. CDR1 SGHDN and CDR2 FVKESK come from the germline V gene. The ends were cut back, 2 bases at V and 3 bases at J, with 8 bases in the middle. CDR3 in DNA: TGTGCCAGCAGCCAACGAGGGGGCTACGAGCAGTACTTC. This sequence encodes CASSQRGGYEQYF.

In this sample, this clonotype is medium-sized (0.01 to 0.1%). The chain employs TRBV5-8 and TRBJ1-2, with a weak D call TRBD1 (5 bases). The CDR3 is 14 amino acids. The V end lost 3 bases, the J end lost 1 base, and 10 bases lay between the germline ends. Per germline, CDR1 SGHTS and CDR2 YDEGEE. The CDR3 sequence: CASSWGPHNYGYTF. DNA for the CDR3: TGTGCCAGCAGCTGGGGACCGCATAACTATGGCTACACCTTC.

The rearrangement uses TRBV9 and TRBJ2-3; D is perhaps TRBD1 or TRBD2 (5 bases each). Germline CDR1 reads SGDLS; CDR2 reads YYNGEE. Trimming took off 5 bases at V and 2 bases at J, with 6 bases between the two ends. The CDR3 runs to 12 residues. CDR3 in amino acids: CASRGVTDTQYF. CDR3 coding DNA: TGTGCCAGCAGGGGGGTCACAGATACGCAGTATTTT.

V gene TRBV19 combines with J gene TRBJ1-1; 7 bases agree with TRBD1. Germline CDR1 is LNHDA and CDR2 is SQIVND (reference sequence). This CDR3 spans 14 amino acids. V was pared by 6 bases and J by 3 bases, with 7 bases of the junction left unmatched. CDR3 bases: TGTGCCAGTAGCGAGACAGGGTTCTACACTGAAGCTTTCTTT. It specifies CASSETGFYTEAFF.

The chain couples TRBV9 to TRBJ2-3, with TRBD2 identical over 9 bases. Germline loops: CDR1 SGDLS, CDR2 YYNGEE. CDR3 length equals 16 residues. V lost 0 bases and J lost 2; bases outside the gene matches: 4. CDR3 protein: CASSVESGGLTDTQYF. DNA of the CDR3: TGTGCCAGCAGCGTAGAGAGCGGGGGGCTCACAGATACGCAGTATTTT.

CDR3 coding DNA: TGTGCCAGCAGCTTAGCTACCTACGAGCAGTACTTC. Translation: CASSLATYEQYF. This chain joins TRBV7-9 and TRBJ2-7; no clear D gene. V was shortened by 0 bases and J by 2 bases, with 2 bases between the two germline ends. From germline, CDR1 is SEHNR and CDR2 FQNEAQ (reference sequence). The CDR3 loop spans 12 amino acids.

The V and J genes are TRBV4-1 and TRBJ1-6; 10 positions match TRBD1. Trimming took 0 bases from V and 10 from J; bases not matched to a gene: 3. The CDR3 covers 15 residues. Germline V gives CDR1 MGHRA, CDR2 YSYEKL. The CDR3 DNA reads as TGCGCCAGCAGCCAAGAAGGACAGGGGGGATCACCCCTCCACTTT. It specifies CASSQEGQGGSPLHF.

The rearrangement links TRBV7-9 to TRBJ2-7; 9 bases align to TRBD1. The CDR3 runs 14 residues. Unmatched junction bases numbered 8, after V lost 5 bases and J lost 6 bases. Germline V gene lookup returns CDR1 SEHNR and CDR2 FQNEAQ (reference sequence). The CDR3 DNA sequence: TGTGCCAGCAGCCCCCGGACAGGGGATCGCGAGCAGTACTTC. Its translation: CASSPRTGDREQYF.

In its sample, this clonotype was seen once. The chain has TRBV6-5 and TRBJ1-2; D possibly corresponds to TRBD1 (5 bases). Germline V CDR1 and CDR2: MNHEY, SVGAGI. The CDR3 covers 14 residues. The germline V and J ends were trimmed by 2 bases and 4 bases, with 11 bases remaining between them. The CDR3 here is CASSYGQGSYGYTF. CDR3 sequence (DNA): TGTGCCAGCAGTTACGGGCAGGGCAGCTATGGCTACACCTTC.

The chain is built from TRBV12-3 or TRBV12-4 and TRBJ1-1, with 7 bases fitting TRBD1. This CDR3 has 14 amino acids. Trimming took 4 bases from V and 4 from J; bases not matched to a gene: 6. This chain's CDR3 is CASSSLQGGTEAFF. In DNA form, the CDR3 reads TGTGCCAGCAGTTCGTTGCAGGGGGGCACTGAAGCTTTCTTT.

The rearrangement joins TRBV7-8 to TRBJ1-1; the D is unclear. Germline loops: CDR1 SGHVS, CDR2 FQNEAQ. The V end was cut by 0 bases, the J end by 0 bases, with 5 bases between. This CDR3 comprises 14 residues. The CDR3 loop is CASSLAQLNTEAFF. DNA for the CDR3: TGTGCCAGCAGCTTAGCACAGCTGAACACTGAAGCTTTCTTT.

The V call is TRBV5-4, the J call TRBJ2-3; the match to TRBD2 covers 8 bases. CDR1 is SGHNT and CDR2 is YYREEE in the germline V gene (reference sequence). There are 15 residues in the CDR3. V was pared by 1 base and J by 2 bases, with 3 bases of the junction left unmatched. The CDR3 DNA sequence: TGTGCCAGCAGCTTGTTCGGGGGGGACACAGATACGCAGTATTTT. Translation gives CASSLFGGDTDTQYF. Variable domain in full (rest from reference TRBV5-4 and TRBJ2-3): ETGVTQSPTHLIKTRGQQVTLRCSSQSGHNTVSWYQQALGQGPQFIFQYYREEENGRGNFPPRFSGLQFPNYSSELNVNALELDDSALYLCASSLFGGDTDTQYFGPGTRLTVL.

This chain connects TRBV4-3 to TRBJ2-7; no clear D. Trimming stripped 0 bases from V and 4 bases from J, with 7 bases between. The CDR3 totals 13 residues. Germline CDR1 reads LGHNA; CDR2 reads YSLEER. The CDR3 here is CASSQERAYEQYF. For the CDR3, the DNA is TGCGCCAGCAGCCAAGAGCGAGCTTACGAGCAGTACTTC.

The chain couples TRBV25-1 to TRBJ2-3; D is possibly TRBD2 (5 bases). The V end was cut by 2 bases, the J end by 0 bases, with 9 bases between. Germline CDR1 and CDR2: MGHDK and SYGVNS. There are 15 residues in the CDR3. This CDR3 is CASSERGRSTDTQYF. In DNA, the CDR3 is TGTGCCAGCAGTGAACGGGGAAGGAGCACAGATACGCAGTATTTT.

This clonotype has a single count. CDR3 DNA: TGCAGCGTTTTTTCCGCCGGGGAGCTGTTTTTT. This gives the protein CSVFSAGELFF. The chain joins TRBV29-1 to TRBJ2-2; D is unclear. V gave up 5 bases and J gave up 6 bases, with 7 bases separating them. CDR3 length equals 11 residues. Germline V lookup: CDR1 SQVTM, CDR2 ANQGSEA.

This chain links TRBV29-1 with TRBJ2-7; 7 nucleotides align to TRBD1. Germline V gives CDR1 SQVTM, CDR2 ANQGSEA. Trimming cost V 3 bases and J 9 bases; bases outside gene matches: 5. CDR3 size: 11 residues. For the CDR3, the DNA is TGCAGCGTTGAGGGTAGGGACAGGCAGTACTTC. The encoded protein is CSVEGRDRQYF.

Only one count was recorded for this clonotype. The chain links TRBV29-1 to TRBJ2-3; 9 nucleotides align to TRBD1. CDR1 SQVTM and CDR2 ANQGSEA come from the germline V gene. V shed 5 bases, J shed 5 bases, and the junction held 11 bases outside the gene matches. CDR3 size: 15 residues. The CDR3 nucleotides are TGCAGCGTTACGCTAAGGGACAGGGCGATAGATACGCAGTATTTT. Translated, it gives CSVTLRDRAIDTQYF.

V and J are TRBV27 and TRBJ1-2; D unresolved. The germline V and J ends were trimmed by 4 bases and 8 bases, with 23 bases remaining between them. This CDR3 comprises 16 residues. Germline V gene sequence: CDR1 MNHEY, CDR2 SMNVEV (reference sequence). The CDR3 loop is CASSYGTIRGVEGYTF. In DNA form, the CDR3 reads TGTGCCAGCAGTTATGGCACAATTCGGGGAGTTGAGGGCTACACCTTC.

The rearrangement uses TRBV7-9 and TRBJ1-2, with 8 bases identical to TRBD1. The CDR3 is 15 residues long. V trimming: 5 bases; J trimming: 4 bases; junction bases outside the gene matches: 9. The germline CDR1 and CDR2 sequences are SEHNR and FQNEAQ (reference sequence). The CDR3 region is CASSVRQGRVYGYTF. CDR3 DNA sequence: TGTGCCAGCAGCGTTAGACAGGGGCGGGTCTATGGCTACACCTTC. The full variable domain, rest sourced from reference TRBV7-9 and TRBJ1-2, is DTGVSQNPRHKITKRGQNVTFRCDPISEHNRLYWYRQTLGQGPEFLTYFQNEAQLEKSRLLSDRFSAERPKGSFSTLEIQRTEQGDSAMYLCASSVRQGRVYGYTFGSGTRLTVV.

This chain uses TRBV6-2 or TRBV6-3 with TRBJ2-5; D unclear. The ends were cut back, 6 bases at V and 2 bases at J, with 13 bases in the middle. Per the germline V gene, CDR1 is MNHEY and CDR2 is SVGEGT. There are 14 residues in the CDR3. CDR3 region: CASSERGLQETQYF. CDR3 bases: TGTGCCAGCAGCGAGCGAGGCCTACAAGAGACCCAGTACTTC.

This clonotype was seen once. This sequence joins TRBV27 and TRBJ2-1; tentatively, D is TRBD2 (6 bases). Germline V lookup: CDR1 MNHEY, CDR2 SMNVEV (reference sequence). The CDR3 covers 13 residues. Trimming pared 5 bases from V and 6 bases from J, leaving 11 bases between. CDR3 loop: CASSHGTRNEQFF. CDR3 nucleotide sequence: TGTGCCAGCAGTCACGGGACTCGCAATGAGCAGTTCTTC.

The J gene is TRBJ2-5, the V gene TRBV7-2; D is unresolved. V lost 1 base and J 4 bases, leaving 10 bases between the germline ends. This CDR3 contains 14 residues. Germline values: CDR1 SGHTA, CDR2 FQGNSA. CDR3 nucleotide sequence: TGTGCCAGCAGCTTAGGACATTACCTAGAGACCCAGTACTTC. Translation gives CASSLGHYLETQYF. Variable domain in full (rest from reference TRBV7-2 and TRBJ2-5): GAGVSQSPSNKVTEKGKDVELRCDPISGHTALYWYRQSLGQGLEFLIYFQGNSAPDKSGLPSDRFSAERTGGSVSTLTIQRTQQEDSAVYLCASSLGHYLETQYFGPGTRLLVL.

CDR3: CASSYPENIQYF. The DNA for the CDR3 is TGTGCCAGCAGTTACCCTGAAAACATTCAGTACTTC. The rearrangement joins TRBV6-2 or TRBV6-3 to TRBJ2-4; no reliable D call. Germline-derived CDR1 and CDR2 are MNHEY and SVGEGT. The length of the CDR3 is 12 residues. Trimming took 2 bases from V and 5 from J, leaving 4 bases between them.

The chain recombines TRBV24-1 with TRBJ2-1; D is ambiguous. The germline V gene has CDR1 KGHDR and CDR2 SFDVKD. The CDR3 length is 12 residues. Deletions cut 6 bases from V and 3 bases from J, with 5 bases between. In DNA form, the CDR3 reads TGTGCCACCAGTTCGGGCTACAATGAGCAGTTCTTC. It translates to CATSSGYNEQFF.

This sequence joins TRBV3-1 and TRBJ2-1; D is ambiguous. Germline V lookup: CDR1 LGHDT, CDR2 YNNKEL (reference sequence). Deletions cut 0 bases from V and 6 bases from J, with 6 bases between. The CDR3 is 13 residues long. This CDR3 reads CASSQDMGNEQFF. CDR3 in DNA: TGTGCCAGCAGCCAAGACATGGGCAATGAGCAGTTCTTC.

This clonotype appeared a few times. The genes are TRBV19 and TRBJ2-7; D may be TRBD1 (7 bases). The CDR3 totals 13 residues. Deletions cut 5 bases from V and 2 bases from J, with 10 bases between. Germline V CDR1 and CDR2: LNHDA, SQIVND (reference sequence). The CDR3 region is CASSPRGAYEQYF. Written as DNA, the CDR3 is TGTGCCAGTAGTCCCAGGGGGGCCTACGAGCAGTACTTC.